Listed here are 3 T cell receptor beta chains from one sample, sequenced in a study of blood T cell repertoires in COVID-19. Sequencing was performed with immunoSEQ multiplex PCR; in TCRdb, only in-frame clones are kept and a portion is missing. The data hold some 83,000 clones, with over 85% observed a single time. The source material was peripheral blood. These TCRs come from a man aged 50 to 60 with acute or convalescent COVID-19.

The rearrangement uses TRBV20-1 and TRBJ2-1; possible D gene TRBD2, 6 bases. Germline CDR1 is DFQATT and CDR2 is SNEGSKA (reference sequence). Trimming took 3 bases from V and 0 from J, leaving 18 bases between them. The CDR3 contains 17 residues. Here the CDR3 DNA reads TGCAGTGCTAGTTGGGCGGGGAGTACCAGCTCCTACAATGAGCAGTTCTTC. This codes for CSASWAGSTSSYNEQFF.

The chain employs TRBV13 and TRBJ1-3, with 8 bases identical to TRBD1. Germline V gene lookup returns CDR1 PRHDT and CDR2 FYEKMQ (reference sequence). CDR3 size: 14 residues. V lost 2 bases, J lost 9 bases, and 6 bases stayed unmatched. CDR3 sequence (DNA): TGTGCCAGCAGCTTAAGACAGGGGACGACCACCATATATTTT. This codes for CASSLRQGTTTIYF.

This chain connects TRBV6-5 to TRBJ2-1; D unresolved. Germline V gene data show CDR1 as MNHEY and CDR2 as SVGAGI. The CDR3 has 12 amino acids. V gave up 6 bases and J gave up 4 bases, with 7 bases separating them. The CDR3 region is CASRSEYNEQFF. Here the CDR3 DNA reads TGTGCCAGCAGGTCGGAGTACAATGAGCAGTTCTTC.